This T cell receptor (beta chain) was captured by sequencing in a study of vaccination and CD4 T cells after COVID-19. Study-level results: There were relatively few convalescent patients studied, and there were no early post-infection timepoints. From approximately 23 to 38, the median of SARS-CoV-2-reactive clonotypes rose without reaching significance.

This CDR3 has 18 residues. V was clipped by 5 bases and J by 0 bases; unmatched bases: 7. CDR1 SGHNT and CDR2 YENEEA come from the germline V gene. This clonotype was seen only a few times. Its antigen is not known. The Oncomine TCR Beta short-read assay was applied to DNA of cultured CD4+ T cells. TCRdb redid the calling of the PCR reads with MiXCR, one entry per CDR3 protein. The data hold about 9,700 distinct CDR3 sequences, with roughly two thirds observed a single time. Treatment indicated: roughly 10-day PBMC culture with coronavirus spike peptide pools or control peptides (ViraFEST assay). More than 1.5 million PBMCs were grown per well alongside approximately 9.2 IU/ml IL-2 and around 9.6 ug/ml peptide pools.

The receptor's source is a human donor who had recovered from COVID-19. J is TRBJ2-1 and V is TRBV11-3; 13 bases are shared with TRBD2. The sample was CD4+ T cells from blood, cultured in vitro. CDR3 sequence: CASSAGLAGTGSYNEQFF. The CDR3 region has the DNA TGTGCCAGCAGCGCGGGACTAGCGGGAACGGGCTCCTACAATGAGCAGTTCTTC.